This T cell receptor (beta chain) was recovered during a study of blood T cell repertoires in COVID-19 (dated by TCRdb to about 2020). Broadly, across the study: Collaborator samples came from the United States, Italy and Spain and covered acute and convalescent phases of COVID-19. Samples came from the ongoing ImmuneRACE study (first 160 participants) plus 1,254 subjects from 6 global collaborators. Deeply sampled blood TCRbeta repertoires from subjects exposed to, actively infected with, or recovered from COVID-19 were included in the dataset. The prospective study material was composed of cDNA or gDNA derived from T cells, B-cell-depleted T cells, or PBMCs. HLA class I and class II types, where available, came from metadata supplied by the sample provider rather than from assay-based typing. Sample metadata almost always included a de-identified subject ID, COVID-19 status, age in years and sex. The repertoires were released in a freely available public database intended as a resource for research on the immune response to SARS-CoV-2. Here is what the overall study found, with its caveats: The quantity of clinical and demographic metadata differed by source and by participant and was supplied without curation.

Relative to germline, V is 4 bases shorter and J is 4 bases shorter, with 18 bases between their ends. The germline V gene (reference sequence) supplies CDR1 PRHDT and CDR2 FYEKMQ. From the cysteine up to the phenylalanine, the CDR3 has a length of 16 residues. Just the 48-base CDR3 DNA is kept, in frame starting at base 1. One collaborating source in Seattle enrolled patients while the patients were actively infected and followed the patients over time throughout the course of disease. Collaborating institutions collected whole blood in K2EDTA tubes following their own protocols. For TCRbeta analysis, collaborators shipped samples as frozen whole blood, isolated PBMCs, or DNA extracted from either of those sample types. Of note for this clone: What this receptor recognizes is not known. Base-call qualities are not available, and no considerably larger clone is one nucleotide away.

TCRbeta CDR3 regions were amplified from genomic DNA by means of the immunoSEQ Assay, a bias-controlled multiplex PCR. Per the source publication's procedure: The number of nucleated cells in each sample was estimated from the amplification of reference gene primers within the assay. Sequence reads were collapsed and filtered to measure the absolute abundance of every unique TCRbeta CDR3 rearrangement. For each sample, productive Simpson clonality was calculated as the square root of Simpson's diversity index across productive rearrangements. The table was pulled from immuneACCESS by TCRdb, which kept in-frame rearrangements only. Such tables lose some clones; where checked, under half of the loss comes from unresolved V genes, and the rest has no known cause. That table is the source of V, J and clone size, and D and trimming were worked out from the DNA. The sample table holds hundreds of thousands of clones, of which roughly 91% were seen once. The ten biggest clones cover 11% of the sample.

The rearrangement joined TRBV13 to TRBJ2-3; a tentative D match to TRBD2 spans 7 bases. Sequencing was performed on peripheral blood. The receptor's source is a woman in her twenties or thirties with COVID-19, enrolled during active disease. The CDR3 protein: CASSSSPGGLADTQYF. The DNA sequence is as follows: TGTGCCAGCAGCTCCTCTCCGGGGGGCCTGGCAGATACGCAGTATTTT.